The 14 T cell receptor beta chains in this list originate from one sample, sequenced in a study of blood T cell repertoires in COVID-19. Sequencing used immunoSEQ multiplex PCR; TCRdb keeps in-frame clones, though not all of them. Of around 84,000 clones listed, about 88% are singletons. What was sequenced was peripheral blood. These receptors came from a man at least 80 years old with active or convalescent COVID-19.

The genes are TRBV7-2 and TRBJ1-5; D not certain. CDR3 size: 14 residues. Germline assignment: CDR1 SGHTA and CDR2 FQGNSA. Trimming left V 4 bases short and J 4 bases short, with 11 bases between. CDR3 residues: CASSSNTGNQPQHF. DNA for the CDR3: TGTGCCAGCAGCTCGAATACGGGGAATCAGCCCCAGCATTTT.

The V and J genes are TRBV9 and TRBJ2-2, with D possibly TRBD1 on 6 matching bases. In germline, CDR1 is SGDLS, CDR2 YYNGEE. Trimming shortened V by 0 bases and J by 7 bases, and 19 bases separated the two germline ends. CDR3 size: 17 residues. The CDR3 spells CASSVGLGQSWGGELFF. The CDR3 DNA follows: TGTGCCAGCAGCGTAGGCCTAGGACAGAGCTGGGGCGGGGAGCTGTTTTTT. Drawing the rest from reference TRBV9 and TRBJ2-2, the complete variable domain is DSGVTQTPKHLITATGQRVTLRCSPRSGDLSVYWYQQSLDQGLQFLIQYYNGEERAKGNILERFSAQQFPDLHSELNLSSLELGDSALYFCASSVGLGQSWGGELFFGEGSRLTVL.

This clone has just one count. The chain couples TRBV10-2 to TRBJ1-1; no clear D. Trimming removed 2 bases at V and 3 bases at J, with 7 bases between. The CDR3 extends over 13 amino acids. Germline CDR1 is WSHSY and CDR2 is SAAADI. DNA for the CDR3: TGCGCCAGCAGTGAGATTCCTCACACTGAAGCTTTCTTT. This translates into CASSEIPHTEAFF.

This rearrangement joins TRBV5-4 to TRBJ2-5; D is ambiguous. This CDR3 comprises 14 residues. V was pared by 4 bases and J by 5 bases, with 15 bases between. Germline assignment: CDR1 SGHNT and CDR2 YYREEE (reference sequence). As DNA, the CDR3 is TGTGCCAGCAGCCCGAGACGGCGGCCCGAGACCCAGTACTTC. Its protein is CASSPRRRPETQYF.

This chain connects TRBV28 to TRBJ1-1; maybe TRBD1 (6 bases). CDR1 MDHEN and CDR2 SYDVKM come from the germline V gene. The ends were cut back, 6 bases at V and 4 bases at J, with 12 bases in the middle. CDR3 length: 13 residues. CDR3 residues: CASSYPQGTEAFF. Here the CDR3 DNA reads TGTGCCAGCAGCTACCCACAGGGCACTGAAGCTTTCTTT.

This chain links TRBV6-1 with TRBJ2-2; a weak D match, TRBD2 (5 bases). Trimming took off 4 bases at V and 6 bases at J, with 21 bases between the two ends. CDR3 length: 17 residues. Germline values: CDR1 MNHNS, CDR2 SASEGT. The CDR3 nucleotides are TGTGCCAGCAGTGGCCAACCTAGCTCTACTGTGTCCGGGGAGCTGTTTTTT. This translates into CASSGQPSSTVSGELFF.

V usage is TRBV5-1 and J usage is TRBJ1-6; D is unclear. Germline V CDR1 and CDR2: SGHRS, YFSETQ. The CDR3 length is 15 residues. V lost 4 bases, J lost 5 bases, and 13 bases lay in between. The CDR3 nucleotides read TGCGCCAGCAGCGCACGGACGGGAGATAATTCACCCCTCCACTTT. This gives the protein CASSARTGDNSPLHF.

This chain uses TRBV12-5 with TRBJ2-2, with TRBD1 as a possible D gene (5 bases). CDR1 and CDR2 from the germline V gene are LGHNT and FRNRAP. The CDR3 runs 14 residues. The V and J ends lost 3 bases and 7 bases respectively, with 12 bases between them. CDR3 sequence: CASGLSGIDGELFF. CDR3 DNA: TGTGCTAGTGGTTTATCAGGGATCGACGGGGAGCTGTTTTTT.

This chain joins TRBV28 and TRBJ2-1; D might be TRBD1 (6 bases). V was trimmed by 3 bases and J by 2 bases, leaving 11 bases between them. The CDR3 is made up of 15 amino acids. CDR1 MDHEN and CDR2 SYDVKM come from the germline V gene. Here the CDR3 reads CASSLLGAAYNEQFF. The CDR3 DNA follows: TGTGCCAGCAGTTTGCTGGGGGCGGCCTACAATGAGCAGTTCTTC.

This chain connects TRBV6-5 to TRBJ2-1; 8 bases are shared with TRBD1. There are 15 residues in the CDR3. The germline gives CDR1 MNHEY, CDR2 SVGAGI. Trimming at V came to 3 bases and at J to 0 bases, leaving 1 base not matched to a gene. The CDR3 nucleotides read TGTGCCAGCAGTTATGACAGGGGCTCCTACAATGAGCAGTTCTTC. Its protein product is CASSYDRGSYNEQFF.

The V gene is TRBV24-1, the J gene TRBJ2-1; 9 positions match TRBD2. CDR3 length: 17 residues. Per germline, CDR1 KGHDR and CDR2 SFDVKD. V was clipped by 4 bases and J by 2 bases; unmatched bases: 8. Here the CDR3 reads CATSDTSGRSAYNEQFF. The CDR3 region has the DNA TGTGCCACCAGTGACACCAGCGGGAGGTCTGCCTACAATGAGCAGTTCTTC.

The chain joins TRBV5-1 to TRBJ1-1, with TRBD1 as a possible D gene (5 bases). Germline CDR1 and CDR2: SGHRS and YFSETQ. V was clipped by 6 bases and J by 0 bases, with 12 bases between them. The CDR3 extends over 14 amino acids. The CDR3 DNA follows: TGCGCCAGCACCGAGACAGTAGTGAACACTGAAGCTTTCTTT. Amino acid sequence: CASTETVVNTEAFF.

The chain couples TRBV28 to TRBJ1-1; weak D call: TRBD1 (5 bases). CDR3 length: 11 residues. Germline CDR1 is MDHEN and CDR2 is SYDVKM. The CDR3 DNA is TGTGTCGTCACAGGGAACACTGAAGCTTTCTTT. It is translated as CVVTGNTEAFF.

The rearrangement uses TRBV5-5 and TRBJ1-3; a weak D match, TRBD1 (6 bases). This CDR3 is 16 amino acids long. From germline, CDR1 is SGHKS and CDR2 YYEKEE (reference sequence). Trimming cost V 4 bases and J 3 bases, with 17 bases left between them. CDR3 loop: CASSPMGGAYGNTIYF. The CDR3 DNA follows: TGTGCCAGCAGCCCGATGGGGGGGGCGTATGGAAACACCATATATTTT. The full variable domain, its missing parts supplied by reference TRBV5-5 and TRBJ1-3, is DAGVTQSPTHLIKTRGQQVTLRCSPISGHKSVSWYQQVLGQGPQFIFQYYEKEERGRGNFPDRFSARQFPNYSSELNVNALLLGDSALYLCASSPMGGAYGNTIYFGEGSWLTVV.